These 3 T cell receptor beta chains originate from one sample sequenced in a study of spatial heterogeneity in lung cancer. MiXCR, applied by TCRdb to the 5' RACE reads, yields one record per CDR3 protein. The sample contains some 120,000 distinct CDR3 sequences, about 12% of which appear only once. Time point noted: blood at routine non-recurrence follow-up after resection. Whole RNA came from tumor, nontumor lung or frozen PBMC and was sequenced without being sorted. The sample consisted of PBMCs, taken at follow-up. The receptors were sampled from a male donor with early-stage non-small cell lung cancer.

This clonotype has a handful of counts. The rearrangement joins TRBV27 to TRBJ2-1, with 11 bases fitting TRBD2. Per germline, CDR1 MNHEY and CDR2 SMNVEV (reference sequence). The J segment lost 0 bases and the V segment lost 6 bases, leaving 7 bases of the junction unmatched. The CDR3 covers 17 residues. The CDR3 region is CASSRLAGGLSYNEQFF. CDR3 coding DNA: TGTGCCAGCAGCCGTCTAGCGGGGGGTCTCTCCTACAATGAGCAGTTCTTC.

V usage is TRBV18 and J usage is TRBJ1-1, with D unresolved. V lost 0 bases, J lost 8 bases, and 10 bases lay in between. The CDR3 consists of 13 residues. The germline CDR1 and CDR2 sequences are KGHSH and LQKENI. CDR3 loop: CASSPPNVKEAFF. CDR3 in DNA: TGTGCCAGCTCACCACCGAATGTGAAAGAAGCTTTCTTT. Together with reference TRBV18 and TRBJ1-1, the CDR3 gives the full variable domain: NAGVMQNPRHLVRRRGQEARLRCSPMKGHSHVYWYRQLPEEGLKFMVYLQKENIIDESGMPKERFSAEFPKEGPSILRIQQVVRGDSAAYFCASSPPNVKEAFFGQGTRLTVV.

This clonotype has a handful of counts. V is TRBV7-2 and J is TRBJ2-1; D is unresolved. Between the trimmed V and J ends, which lost 4 bases and 7 bases, there was a span of 14 bases. Germline CDR1 reads SGHTA; CDR2 reads FQGNSA. There are 14 residues in the CDR3. The CDR3 DNA reads TGTGCCAGCAGCTCCCCTGGGTCCAGGAATGAGCAGTTCTTC. Translation: CASSSPGSRNEQFF. Supplemented by reference TRBV7-2 and TRBJ2-1, the full variable domain reads GAGVSQSPSNKVTEKGKDVELRCDPISGHTALYWYRQSLGQGLEFLIYFQGNSAPDKSGLPSDRFSAERTGGSVSTLTIQRTQQEDSAVYLCASSSPGSRNEQFFGPGTRLTVL.